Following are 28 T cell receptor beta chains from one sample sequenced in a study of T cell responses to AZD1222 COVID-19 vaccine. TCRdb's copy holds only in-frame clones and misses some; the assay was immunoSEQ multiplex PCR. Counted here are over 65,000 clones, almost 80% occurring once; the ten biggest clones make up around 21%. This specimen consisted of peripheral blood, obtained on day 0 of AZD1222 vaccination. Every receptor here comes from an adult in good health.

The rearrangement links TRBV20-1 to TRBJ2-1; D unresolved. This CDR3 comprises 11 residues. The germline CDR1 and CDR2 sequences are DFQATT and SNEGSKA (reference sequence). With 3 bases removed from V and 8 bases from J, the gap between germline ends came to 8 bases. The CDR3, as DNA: TGCAGTGCTAGTCAATGGGATGAGCAGTTCTTC. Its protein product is CSASQWDEQFF.

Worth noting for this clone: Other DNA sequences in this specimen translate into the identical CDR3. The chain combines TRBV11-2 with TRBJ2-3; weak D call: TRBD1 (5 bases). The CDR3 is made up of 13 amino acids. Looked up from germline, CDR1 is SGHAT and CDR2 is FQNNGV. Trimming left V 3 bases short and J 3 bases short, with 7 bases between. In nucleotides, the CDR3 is TGTGCCAGCAGCTTGCCAGGGACAGATACGCAGTATTTT. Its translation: CASSLPGTDTQYF.

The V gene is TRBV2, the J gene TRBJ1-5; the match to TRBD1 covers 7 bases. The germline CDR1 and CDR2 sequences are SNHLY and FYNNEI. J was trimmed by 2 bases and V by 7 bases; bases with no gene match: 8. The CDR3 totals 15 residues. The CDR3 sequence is CASKPTGDGNQPQHF. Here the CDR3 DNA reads TGTGCCAGCAAGCCCACAGGGGATGGCAATCAGCCCCAGCATTTT.

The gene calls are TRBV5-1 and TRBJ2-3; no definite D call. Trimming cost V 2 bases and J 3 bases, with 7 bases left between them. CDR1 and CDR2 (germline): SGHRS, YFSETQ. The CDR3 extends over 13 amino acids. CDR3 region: CASSFSGTDTQYF. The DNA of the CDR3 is TGCGCCAGCAGCTTTAGTGGTACAGATACGCAGTATTTT.

DNA of the CDR3: TGTGCCAGCAGGGGTTCCCGCCAAGAGACCCAGTACTTC. As protein: CASRGSRQETQYF. This sequence joins TRBV12-3 or TRBV12-4 and TRBJ2-5, with D uncertain. CDR3 length: 13 residues. V was pared by 6 bases and J by 1 base, with 9 bases between.

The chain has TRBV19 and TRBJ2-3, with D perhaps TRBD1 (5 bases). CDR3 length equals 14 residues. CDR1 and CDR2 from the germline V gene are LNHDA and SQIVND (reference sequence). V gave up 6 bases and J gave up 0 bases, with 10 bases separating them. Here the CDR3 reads CASRLQGSTDTQYF. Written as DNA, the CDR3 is TGTGCCAGTAGACTGCAGGGAAGCACAGATACGCAGTATTTT.

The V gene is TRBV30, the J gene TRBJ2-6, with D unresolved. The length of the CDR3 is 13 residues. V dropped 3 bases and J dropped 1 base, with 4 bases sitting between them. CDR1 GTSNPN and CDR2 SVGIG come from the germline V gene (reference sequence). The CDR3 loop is CAWRWSGANVLTF. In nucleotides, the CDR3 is TGTGCCTGGAGGTGGTCTGGGGCCAACGTCCTGACTTTC.

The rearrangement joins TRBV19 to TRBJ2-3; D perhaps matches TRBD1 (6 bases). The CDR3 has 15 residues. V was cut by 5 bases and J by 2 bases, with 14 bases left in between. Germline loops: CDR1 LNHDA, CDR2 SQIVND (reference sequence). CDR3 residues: CASSSTGTNTDTQYF. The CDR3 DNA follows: TGTGCCAGTAGTTCGACAGGTACGAACACAGATACGCAGTATTTT.

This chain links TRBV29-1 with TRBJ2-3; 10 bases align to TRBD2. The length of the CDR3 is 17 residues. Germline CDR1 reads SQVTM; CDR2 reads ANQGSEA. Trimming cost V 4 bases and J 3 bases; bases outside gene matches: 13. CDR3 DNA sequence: TGCAGCGTTGTCAGTCTCGGACTAGCGGATCCTACAGATACGCAGTATTTT. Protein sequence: CSVVSLGLADPTDTQYF.

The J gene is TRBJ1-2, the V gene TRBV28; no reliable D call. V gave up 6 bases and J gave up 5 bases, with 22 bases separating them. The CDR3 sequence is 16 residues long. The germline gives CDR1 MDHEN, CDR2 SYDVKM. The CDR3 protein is CASSTEGKKERYGYTF. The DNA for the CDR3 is TGTGCCAGCAGCACCGAAGGTAAAAAAGAGAGGTATGGCTACACCTTC.

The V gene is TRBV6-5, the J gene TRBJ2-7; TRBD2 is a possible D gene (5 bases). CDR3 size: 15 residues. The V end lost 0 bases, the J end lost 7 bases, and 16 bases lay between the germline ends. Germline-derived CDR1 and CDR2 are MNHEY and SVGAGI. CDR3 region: CASSYSLGVTWEQYF. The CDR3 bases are TGTGCCAGCAGTTACTCCCTGGGAGTTACTTGGGAGCAGTACTTC.

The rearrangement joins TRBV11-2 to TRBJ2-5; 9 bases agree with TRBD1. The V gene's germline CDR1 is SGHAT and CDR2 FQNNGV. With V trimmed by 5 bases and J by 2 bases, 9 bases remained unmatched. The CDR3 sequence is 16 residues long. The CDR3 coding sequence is TGTGCCAGCAGCCAGGGACAGGGTATCCCTCAAGAGACCCAGTACTTC. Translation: CASSQGQGIPQETQYF.

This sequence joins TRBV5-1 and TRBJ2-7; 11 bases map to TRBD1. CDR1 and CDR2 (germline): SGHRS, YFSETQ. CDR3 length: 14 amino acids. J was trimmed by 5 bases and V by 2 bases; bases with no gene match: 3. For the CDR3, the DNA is TGCGCCAGCAGCTTCAGGACAGGGGGCAACGAGCAGTACTTC. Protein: CASSFRTGGNEQYF.

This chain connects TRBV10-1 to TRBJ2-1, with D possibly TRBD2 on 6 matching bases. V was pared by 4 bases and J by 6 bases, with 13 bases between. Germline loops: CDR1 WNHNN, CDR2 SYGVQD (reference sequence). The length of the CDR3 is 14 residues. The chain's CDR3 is CASSVQAGLNEQFF. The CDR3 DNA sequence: TGCGCCAGCAGTGTCCAAGCGGGCCTCAATGAGCAGTTCTTC.

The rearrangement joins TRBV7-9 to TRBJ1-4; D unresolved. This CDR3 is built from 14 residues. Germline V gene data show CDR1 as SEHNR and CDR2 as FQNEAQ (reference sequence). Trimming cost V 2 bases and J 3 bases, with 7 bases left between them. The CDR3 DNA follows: TGTGCCAGCAGCTTACAAGGTTCTAATGAAAAACTGTTTTTT. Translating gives CASSLQGSNEKLFF.

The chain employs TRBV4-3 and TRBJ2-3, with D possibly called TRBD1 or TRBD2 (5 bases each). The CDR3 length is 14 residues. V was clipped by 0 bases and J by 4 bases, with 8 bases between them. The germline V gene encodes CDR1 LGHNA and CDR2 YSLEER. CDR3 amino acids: CASSQEWGSDTQYF. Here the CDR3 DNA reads TGCGCCAGCAGCCAAGAATGGGGGTCAGATACGCAGTATTTT.

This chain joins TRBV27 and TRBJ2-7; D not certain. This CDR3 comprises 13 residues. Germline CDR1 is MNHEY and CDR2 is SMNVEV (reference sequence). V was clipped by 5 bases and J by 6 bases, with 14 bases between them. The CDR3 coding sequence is TGTGCCAGCAGTCTCATTCCGTGGTCCGAGCAGTACTTC. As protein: CASSLIPWSEQYF.

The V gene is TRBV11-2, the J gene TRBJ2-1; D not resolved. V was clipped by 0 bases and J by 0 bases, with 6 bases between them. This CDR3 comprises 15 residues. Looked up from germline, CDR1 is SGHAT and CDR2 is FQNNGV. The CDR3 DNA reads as TGTGCCAGCAGCTTAGAACGAGACTCCTACAATGAGCAGTTCTTC. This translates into CASSLERDSYNEQFF.

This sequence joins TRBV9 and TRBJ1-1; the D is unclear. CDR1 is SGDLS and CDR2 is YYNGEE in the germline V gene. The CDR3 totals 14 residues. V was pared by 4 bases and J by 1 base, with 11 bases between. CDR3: CASSPRAENTEAFF. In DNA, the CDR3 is TGTGCCAGCAGCCCTCGGGCCGAGAACACTGAAGCTTTCTTT.

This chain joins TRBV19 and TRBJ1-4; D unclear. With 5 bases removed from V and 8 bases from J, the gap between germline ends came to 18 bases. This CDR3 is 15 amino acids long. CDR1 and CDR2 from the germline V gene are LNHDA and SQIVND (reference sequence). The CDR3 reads CASSPGSRRREKLFF. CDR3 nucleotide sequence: TGTGCCAGTAGTCCAGGATCCAGGCGACGAGAAAAACTGTTTTTT.

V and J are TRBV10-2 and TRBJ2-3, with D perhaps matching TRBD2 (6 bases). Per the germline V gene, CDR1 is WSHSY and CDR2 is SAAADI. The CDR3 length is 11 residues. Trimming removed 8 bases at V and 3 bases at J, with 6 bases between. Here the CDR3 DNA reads TGCGCCAGCCGGGGGACAGATACGCAGTATTTT. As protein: CASRGTDTQYF.

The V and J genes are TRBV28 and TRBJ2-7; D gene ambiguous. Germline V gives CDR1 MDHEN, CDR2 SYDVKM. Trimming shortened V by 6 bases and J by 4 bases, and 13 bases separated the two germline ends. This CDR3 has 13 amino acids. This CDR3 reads CASRISRSYEQYF. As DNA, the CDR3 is TGTGCCAGCAGAATCTCCCGAAGTTACGAGCAGTACTTC. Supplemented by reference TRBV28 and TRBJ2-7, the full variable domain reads DVKVTQSSRYLVKRTGEKVFLECVQDMDHENMFWYRQDPGLGLRLIYFSYDVKMKEKGDIPEGYSVSREKKERFSLILESASTNQTSMYLCASRISRSYEQYFGPGTRLTVT.

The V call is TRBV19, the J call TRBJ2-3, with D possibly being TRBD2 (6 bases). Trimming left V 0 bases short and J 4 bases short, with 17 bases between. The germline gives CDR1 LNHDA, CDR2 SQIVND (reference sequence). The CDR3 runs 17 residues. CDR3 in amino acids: CASSIDPLGGTADTQYF. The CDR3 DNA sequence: TGTGCCAGTAGTATAGACCCTCTAGGCGGGACGGCAGATACGCAGTATTTT.

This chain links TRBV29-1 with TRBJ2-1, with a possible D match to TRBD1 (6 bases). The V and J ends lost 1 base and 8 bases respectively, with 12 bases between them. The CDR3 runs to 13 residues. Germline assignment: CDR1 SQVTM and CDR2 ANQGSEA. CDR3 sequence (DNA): TGCAGCGTTGAAGGTTTCGCAGGGGATGAGCAGTTCTTC. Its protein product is CSVEGFAGDEQFF.

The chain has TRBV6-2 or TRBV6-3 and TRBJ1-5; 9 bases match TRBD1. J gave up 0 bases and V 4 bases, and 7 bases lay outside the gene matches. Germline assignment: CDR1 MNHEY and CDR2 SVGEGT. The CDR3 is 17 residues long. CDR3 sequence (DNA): TGTGCCAGCAGTTCCATTCGGGACAGGGTTAGCAATCAGCCCCAGCATTTT. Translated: CASSSIRDRVSNQPQHF.

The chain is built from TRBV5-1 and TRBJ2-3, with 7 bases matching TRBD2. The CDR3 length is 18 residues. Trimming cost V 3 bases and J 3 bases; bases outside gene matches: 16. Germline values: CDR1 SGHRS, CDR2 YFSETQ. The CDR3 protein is CASSYRDLQGGLTDTQYF. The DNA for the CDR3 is TGCGCCAGCAGCTACCGGGACCTCCAGGGAGGGCTGACAGATACGCAGTATTTT.

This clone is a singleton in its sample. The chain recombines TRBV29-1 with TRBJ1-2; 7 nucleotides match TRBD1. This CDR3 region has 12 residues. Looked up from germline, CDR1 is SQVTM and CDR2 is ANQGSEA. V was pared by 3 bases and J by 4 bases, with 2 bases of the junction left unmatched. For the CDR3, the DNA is TGCAGCGTTGAGGGGACAGTCTATGGCTACACCTTC. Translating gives CSVEGTVYGYTF.

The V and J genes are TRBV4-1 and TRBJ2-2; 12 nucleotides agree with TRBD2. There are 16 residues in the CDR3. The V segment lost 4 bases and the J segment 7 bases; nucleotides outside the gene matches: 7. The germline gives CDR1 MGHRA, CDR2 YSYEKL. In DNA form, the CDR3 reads TGCGCCAGCAGCCGGTCACTAGCGGGAGGACTCGGGGAGCTGTTTTTT. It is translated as CASSRSLAGGLGELFF.